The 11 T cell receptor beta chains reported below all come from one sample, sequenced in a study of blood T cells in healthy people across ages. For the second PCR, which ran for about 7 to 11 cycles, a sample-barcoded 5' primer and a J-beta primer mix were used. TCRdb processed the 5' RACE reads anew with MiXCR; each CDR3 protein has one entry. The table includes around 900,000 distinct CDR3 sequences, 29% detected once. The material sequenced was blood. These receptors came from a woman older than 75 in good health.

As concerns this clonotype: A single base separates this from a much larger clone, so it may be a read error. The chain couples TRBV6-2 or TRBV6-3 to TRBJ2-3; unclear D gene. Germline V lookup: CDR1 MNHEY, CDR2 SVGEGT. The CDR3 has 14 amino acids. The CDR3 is CAGSSRGPPDTQYF. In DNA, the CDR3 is TGTGCCGGCAGTTCCCGCGGACCTCCAGATACGCAGTATTTT.

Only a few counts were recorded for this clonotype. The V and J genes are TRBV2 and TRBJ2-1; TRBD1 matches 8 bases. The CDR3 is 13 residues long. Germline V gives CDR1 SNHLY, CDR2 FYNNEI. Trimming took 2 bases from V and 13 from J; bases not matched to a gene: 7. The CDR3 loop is CASSEIMGQAQFF. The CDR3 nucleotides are TGTGCCAGCAGTGAAATTATGGGACAGGCCCAGTTCTTC.

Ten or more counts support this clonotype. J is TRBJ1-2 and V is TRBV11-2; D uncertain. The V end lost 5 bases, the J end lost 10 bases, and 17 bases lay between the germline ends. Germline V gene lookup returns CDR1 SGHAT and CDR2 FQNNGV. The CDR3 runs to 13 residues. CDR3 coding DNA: TGTGCCAGCAGCAGCGAACAGACTTTGTTCTACACCTTC. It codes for CASSSEQTLFYTF.

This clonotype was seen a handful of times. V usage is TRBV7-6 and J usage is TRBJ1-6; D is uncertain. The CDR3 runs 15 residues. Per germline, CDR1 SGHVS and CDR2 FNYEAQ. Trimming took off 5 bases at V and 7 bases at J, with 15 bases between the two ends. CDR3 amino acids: CASSPVMGNNSPLHF. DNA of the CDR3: TGTGCCAGCAGCCCAGTAATGGGGAACAATTCACCCCTCCACTTT.

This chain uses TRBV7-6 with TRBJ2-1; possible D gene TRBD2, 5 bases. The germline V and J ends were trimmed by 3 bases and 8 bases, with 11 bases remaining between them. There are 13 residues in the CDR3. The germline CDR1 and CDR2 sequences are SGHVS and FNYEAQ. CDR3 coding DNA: TGTGCCAGCAGCTTTTCCCAAGCGGATGAGCAGTTCTTC. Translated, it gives CASSFSQADEQFF.

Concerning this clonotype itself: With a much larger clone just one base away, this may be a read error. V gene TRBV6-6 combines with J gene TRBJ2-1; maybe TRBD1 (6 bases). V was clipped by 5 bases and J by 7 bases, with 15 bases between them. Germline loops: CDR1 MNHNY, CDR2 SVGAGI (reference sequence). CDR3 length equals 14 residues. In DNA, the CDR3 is TGTGCCAGCAGTCACCGTGACAGGAGTAATGAGCAGTTCTTC. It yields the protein CASSHRDRSNEQFF.

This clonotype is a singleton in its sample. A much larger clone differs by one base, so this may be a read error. The CDR3 nucleotides read TGTGCCAGCAGTCAATACAGGATGAGCACAGATACGGAGTATTTT. It specifies CASSQYRMSTDTEYF. J is TRBJ2-3 and V is TRBV12-3 or TRBV12-4; D possibly corresponds to TRBD1 (5 bases). The CDR3 is made up of 15 amino acids.

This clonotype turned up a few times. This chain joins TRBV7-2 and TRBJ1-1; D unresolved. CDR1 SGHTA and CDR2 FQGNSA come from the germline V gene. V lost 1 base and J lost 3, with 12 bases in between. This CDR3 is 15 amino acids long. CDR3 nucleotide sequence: TGTGCCAGCAGCTTAGTGGGAGGCGGATACACTGAAGCTTTCTTT. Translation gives CASSLVGGGYTEAFF.

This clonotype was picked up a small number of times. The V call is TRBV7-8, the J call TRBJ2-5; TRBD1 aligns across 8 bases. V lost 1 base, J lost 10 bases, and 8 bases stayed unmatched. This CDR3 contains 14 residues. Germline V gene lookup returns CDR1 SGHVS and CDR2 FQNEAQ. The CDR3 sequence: CASSLGTGYPSQYF. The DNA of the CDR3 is TGTGCCAGCAGCTTAGGGACAGGGTATCCTAGCCAGTACTTC.

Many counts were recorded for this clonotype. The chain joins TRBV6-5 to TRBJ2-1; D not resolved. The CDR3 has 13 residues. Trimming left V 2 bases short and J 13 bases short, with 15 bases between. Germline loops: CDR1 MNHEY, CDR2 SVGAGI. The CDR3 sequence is CASSYESTSRQFF. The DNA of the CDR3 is TGTGCCAGCAGTTACGAAAGTACGAGTCGTCAGTTCTTC.

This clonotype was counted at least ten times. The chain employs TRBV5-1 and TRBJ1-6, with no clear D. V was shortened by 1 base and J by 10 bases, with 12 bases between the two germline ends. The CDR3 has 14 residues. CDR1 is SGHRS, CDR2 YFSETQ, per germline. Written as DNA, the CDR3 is TGCGCCAGCAGCTTGAGCGGGATCGGATCACCCCTCCACTTT. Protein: CASSLSGIGSPLHF.